This T cell receptor beta chain was recorded in a study of monozygotic twins with inflammatory bowel disease. TCRdb re-called the 5' RACE reads; one entry per CDR3 protein, DNA not given. This sample's table has more than 350,000 distinct CDR3 sequences. Germline V lookup: CDR1 LGHDT, CDR2 YNNKEL (reference sequence). CDR3 length: 16 amino acids. The sequence was collected from a human donor with ulcerative colitis or Crohn's disease, or a healthy co-twin of an affected twin (not recorded which). Sequences were obtained from blood. The chain employs TRBV3-1 and TRBJ2-1; TCRdb indicates TRBD1, and absent DNA this call remains unverified. CDR3 loop: CASSQERGGHYNEQFF.